The source of this T cell receptor beta chain is a study of blood T cell repertoires in COVID-19. Across the study: There were acute and convalescent COVID-19 samples, and they came from the United States, Italy and Spain. Nucleic acid was either cDNA or gDNA, and it came from T cells, B-cell-depleted T cells, or PBMCs.

Trimming cost V 5 bases and J 0 bases, with 5 bases left between them. The germline V gene encodes CDR1 GTSNPN and CDR2 SVGIG (reference sequence). CDR3 length: 12 amino acids. As processed by the authors: For nucleated cells, counts were estimated from reference gene primer amplification. Assay used: immunoSEQ multiplex PCR; TCRdb lists only in-frame clones, some missing. V, J and clone size are taken as reported in that table, and D and trimming were inferred from the DNA itself. The sample contains about 140,000 clones, under 80% of which appear only once. Sequenced input: peripheral blood. The chain has TRBV30 and TRBJ1-3; D not certain. This receptor was taken from a man of 80 years or more with acute or convalescent COVID-19. CDR3 in amino acids: CAWASSGNTIYF. The CDR3 region has the DNA TGTGCCTGGGCTAGCTCTGGAAACACCATATATTTT.